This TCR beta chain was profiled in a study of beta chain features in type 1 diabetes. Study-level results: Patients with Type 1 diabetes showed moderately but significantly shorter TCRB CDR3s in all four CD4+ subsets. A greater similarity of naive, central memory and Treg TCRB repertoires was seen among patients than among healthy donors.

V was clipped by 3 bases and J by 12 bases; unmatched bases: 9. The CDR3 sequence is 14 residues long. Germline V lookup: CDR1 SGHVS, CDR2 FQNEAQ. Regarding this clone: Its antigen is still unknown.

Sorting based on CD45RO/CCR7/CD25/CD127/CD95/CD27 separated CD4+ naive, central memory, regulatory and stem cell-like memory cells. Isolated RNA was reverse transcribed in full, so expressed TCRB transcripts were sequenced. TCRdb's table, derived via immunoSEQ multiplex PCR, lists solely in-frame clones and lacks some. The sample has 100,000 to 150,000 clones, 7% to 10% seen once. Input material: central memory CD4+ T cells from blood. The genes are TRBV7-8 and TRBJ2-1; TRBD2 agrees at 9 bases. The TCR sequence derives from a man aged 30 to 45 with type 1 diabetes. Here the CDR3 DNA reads TGTGCCAGCAGCTTGGTTGTAGCGGGGGATCCGCAGTTCTTC. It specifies CASSLVVAGDPQFF.